These 27 T cell receptor beta chains were all obtained from the same sample, sequenced in a study of cytomegalovirus exposure and HLA in healthy donors. PCR involved 60 Vbeta and 13 Jbeta primers. This table comes from immunoSEQ multiplex PCR, and its TCRdb copy is limited to in-frame clones, with some not included. Of 110,000 or so clones listed, 60% to 85% are singletons. Sequencing was done on a sample of PBMCs. Receptors originate from a female donor in good health and CMV-seronegative.

A few counts support this clone. The gene calls are TRBV19 and TRBJ1-1; 7 nucleotides align to TRBD1. The CDR3 has 14 residues. Trimming took 11 bases from V and 2 from J; bases not matched to a gene: 11. Germline CDR1 and CDR2: LNHDA and SQIVND (reference sequence). CDR3 residues: CACHGQGDNTEAFF. The CDR3, as DNA: TGTGCCTGCCACGGGCAGGGGGATAACACTGAAGCTTTCTTT.

The count of this clone is one. This rearrangement joins TRBV4-2 to TRBJ1-6, with 7 bases lining up with TRBD1. This CDR3 has 17 residues. Unmatched junction bases numbered 10, after V lost 3 bases and J lost 5 bases. The germline V gene encodes CDR1 LGHNA and CDR2 YNFKEQ. The DNA of the CDR3 is TGTGCCAGCAGCCAGGACACCACGGGACAGAATAATTCACCCCTCCACTTT. Translating gives CASSQDTTGQNNSPLHF.

The chain couples TRBV29-1 to TRBJ2-5; no clear D gene. CDR1 and CDR2 (germline): SQVTM, ANQGSEA. The CDR3 length is 13 residues. V dropped 3 bases and J dropped 1 base, with 9 bases sitting between them. CDR3 nucleotides: TGCAGCGTTGAGGTGGCCTCCCAAGAGACCCAGTACTTC. It translates to CSVEVASQETQYF.

Only a few counts were recorded for this clone. This chain joins TRBV7-9 and TRBJ1-5; 8 bases align to TRBD1. The CDR3 has 14 residues. The germline gives CDR1 SEHNR, CDR2 FQNEAQ (reference sequence). The trim removed 4 bases at V and 6 bases at J, leaving 5 bases unmatched. The CDR3 DNA is TGTGCCAGCAGCTCGACAGGGGATCGTCAGCCCCAGCATTTT. This sequence encodes CASSSTGDRQPQHF.

This sequence joins TRBV30 and TRBJ2-1; TRBD2 matches at 11 bases. This CDR3 comprises 13 residues. Looked up from germline, CDR1 is GTSNPN and CDR2 is SVGIG (reference sequence). With V trimmed by 5 bases and J by 9 bases, 6 bases remained unmatched. The CDR3 nucleotides are TGTGCCTGGTGCCCCGGGACTAGCGGTGAGCAGTTCTTC. The encoded protein is CAWCPGTSGEQFF. The full variable domain, its missing parts supplied by reference TRBV30 and TRBJ2-1, is SQTIHQWPATLVQPVGSPLSLECTVEGTSNPNLYWYRQAAGRGLQLLFYSVGIGQISSEVPQNLSASRPQDRQFILSSKKLLLSDSGFYLCAWCPGTSGEQFFGPGTRLTVL.

This chain uses TRBV5-1 with TRBJ1-2; no reliable D call. Looked up from germline, CDR1 is SGHRS and CDR2 is YFSETQ. Deletions cut 4 bases from V and 10 bases from J, with 17 bases between. CDR3 length equals 13 residues. The CDR3 nucleotides are TGCGCCAGCAGCCGGTGGGCGACCCAGGACTACACCTTC. It specifies CASSRWATQDYTF.

The chain employs TRBV6-1 and TRBJ1-2, with 11 bases aligning to TRBD1. Germline V gene data show CDR1 as MNHNS and CDR2 as SASEGT. J lost 10 bases, V lost 2 bases, and 9 bases had no gene match. The CDR3 runs 15 residues. CDR3 sequence reads: CASSEWTGGIGDYTF. DNA for the CDR3: TGTGCCAGCAGTGAATGGACAGGGGGCATCGGGGACTACACCTTC.

The chain's CDR3 is CASSEVGRMNTEAFF. DNA for the CDR3: TGTGCCAGCAGTGAAGTGGGCAGGATGAACACTGAAGCTTTCTTT. This chain connects TRBV2 to TRBJ1-1; D remains ambiguous. The CDR3 is made up of 15 amino acids. V lost 1 base to trimming and J lost 0 bases, with 9 bases between them. The V gene's germline CDR1 is SNHLY and CDR2 FYNNEI.

The J gene is TRBJ2-3, the V gene TRBV6-1; D is perhaps TRBD1 (5 bases). This CDR3 spans 14 amino acids. From germline, CDR1 is MNHNS and CDR2 SASEGT. V was cut by 6 bases and J by 1 base, with 11 bases left in between. For the CDR3, the DNA is TGTGCCAGCAGGCCATTAGGGGGCACAGATACGCAGTATTTT. Translation: CASRPLGGTDTQYF.

The chain joins TRBV6-5 to TRBJ1-5; possibly TRBD1 for D (6 bases). V dropped 6 bases and J dropped 1 base, with 7 bases sitting between them. CDR3 size: 13 residues. Germline loops: CDR1 MNHEY, CDR2 SVGAGI. CDR3 DNA: TGTGCCAGCAGCCAGGGGAGCAATCAGCCCCAGCATTTT. Encoded protein: CASSQGSNQPQHF.

This chain uses TRBV30 with TRBJ1-1; D gene unclear. This CDR3 has 14 residues. Looked up from germline, CDR1 is GTSNPN and CDR2 is SVGIG (reference sequence). The V and J ends lost 5 bases and 4 bases respectively, with 17 bases between them. The CDR3 sequence: CAWSPLRGGTEAFF. CDR3 DNA: TGTGCCTGGTCCCCTTTGCGGGGTGGCACTGAAGCTTTCTTT.

To note about this clone: One junction end disagrees with the germline gene, perhaps due to a read error. The V call is TRBV4-1, the J call TRBJ2-2, with a possible D match to TRBD1 (5 bases). There are 14 residues in the CDR3. The germline gives CDR1 MGHRA, CDR2 YSYEKL. For the CDR3, the DNA is TGCGCCAGCGGCCACGGACAGAACACCGGGGAGCTGTTTTTT. Translation: CASGHGQNTGELFF.

The chain combines TRBV6-1 with TRBJ1-2; D not resolved. The CDR3 has 14 residues. Germline V gene data show CDR1 as MNHNS and CDR2 as SASEGT. V lost 5 bases, J lost 1 base, and 11 bases lay in between. CDR3 coding DNA: TGTGCCAGCAGTTTAGGGAGTATTAACTATGGCTACACCTTC. This sequence encodes CASSLGSINYGYTF.

V and J are TRBV27 and TRBJ1-2, with a possible D match to TRBD1 (6 bases). The CDR3 runs 13 residues. Germline loops: CDR1 MNHEY, CDR2 SMNVEV (reference sequence). The V gene lost 5 bases and the J gene lost 4 bases, with 11 bases spanning the gap. The CDR3, as DNA: TGTGCCAGCAGTCTGGACAGCCTCTATGGCTACACCTTC. Residues: CASSLDSLYGYTF.

The chain links TRBV6-5 to TRBJ2-2; unclear D gene. This CDR3 is built from 12 residues. Looked up from germline, CDR1 is MNHEY and CDR2 is SVGAGI. V was trimmed by 6 bases and J by 4 bases, leaving 6 bases between them. The CDR3 nucleotides are TGTGCCAGCAGCCGGAGCACCGGGGAGCTGTTTTTT. Protein sequence: CASSRSTGELFF.

The genes are TRBV6-1 and TRBJ2-7; maybe TRBD1 (5 bases). The germline V gene has CDR1 MNHNS and CDR2 SASEGT. Between the trimmed V and J ends, which lost 3 bases and 3 bases, there was a span of 9 bases. The CDR3 length is 13 residues. For the CDR3, the DNA is TGTGCCAGCAGTGATACAGGAAACTACGAGCAGTACTTC. Translation gives CASSDTGNYEQYF.

The chain combines TRBV18 with TRBJ2-5; 12 nucleotides agree with TRBD2. With 1 base clipped from V and 0 bases from J, the junction kept 0 bases outside the gene matches. Per the germline V gene, CDR1 is KGHSH and CDR2 is LQKENI. The CDR3 is 16 amino acids. The CDR3 reads CASSPRTSGDQETQYF. In DNA, the CDR3 is TGTGCCAGCTCACCACGGACTAGCGGGGACCAAGAGACCCAGTACTTC.

The rearrangement links TRBV7-9 to TRBJ1-2, with 10 nucleotides matching TRBD1. With V trimmed by 4 bases and J by 6 bases, 5 bases remained unmatched. The germline V gene encodes CDR1 SEHNR and CDR2 FQNEAQ (reference sequence). The CDR3 has 14 residues. For the CDR3, the DNA is TGTGCCAGCAGCTCCGGACAGGGGGTCCATGGCTACACCTTC. This sequence encodes CASSSGQGVHGYTF.

V and J are TRBV30 and TRBJ1-2; a possible D gene is TRBD1 (5 bases). V was trimmed by 4 bases and J by 3 bases, leaving 15 bases between them. The germline V gene encodes CDR1 GTSNPN and CDR2 SVGIG (reference sequence). There are 14 residues in the CDR3. The CDR3 sequence is CAWTGRGEYYGYTF. The CDR3 DNA sequence: TGTGCCTGGACGGGGAGGGGTGAATACTATGGCTACACCTTC.

This clone was seen a single time. This chain connects TRBV23-1 to TRBJ2-7, with D possibly matching TRBD1 (5 bases). TRBV23-1 is assigned to the ORF class and has an uncertain function. V was shortened by 9 bases and J by 7 bases, with 13 bases between the two germline ends. This CDR3 is built from 11 residues. This CDR3 reads CARDTPWEQYF. In DNA, the CDR3 is TGCGCCAGGGACACCCCCTGGGAGCAGTACTTC.

The chain combines TRBV10-1 with TRBJ1-5; D is perhaps TRBD1 (6 bases). Germline V gives CDR1 WNHNN, CDR2 SYGVQD (reference sequence). V lost 0 bases to trimming and J lost 9 bases, with 9 bases between them. CDR3 length equals 13 residues. CDR3 DNA sequence: TGCGCCAGCAGTGAGTCGACAGGTTGGCCCCAGCATTTT. Protein product: CASSESTGWPQHF.

The V call is TRBV7-5, the J call TRBJ2-1; TRBD1, as called in the table, went unchecked against the DNA. TRBV7-5 is labeled a pseudogene. There are 15 residues in the CDR3. The CDR3 reads CVRSLGTGGNNEQFF. CDR3 DNA sequence: TGTGTCAGAAGCTTAGGGACAGGGGGCAACAATGAGCAGTTCTTC.

The chain joins TRBV5-1 to TRBJ1-2; 7 positions match TRBD1. The CDR3 consists of 12 residues. Trimming cost V 4 bases and J 4 bases; bases outside gene matches: 1. From germline, CDR1 is SGHRS and CDR2 YFSETQ. CDR3: CASSGDSYGYTF. DNA of the CDR3: TGCGCCAGCAGCGGGGACAGCTATGGCTACACCTTC.

This clone showed up just a few times. The chain is built from TRBV19 and TRBJ1-1; D remains unclear. Germline V gene lookup returns CDR1 LNHDA and CDR2 SQIVND (reference sequence). Trimming shortened V by 1 base and J by 5 bases, and 14 bases separated the two germline ends. The CDR3 extends over 15 amino acids. CDR3 in amino acids: CASSIGTHPGTEAFF. The CDR3 DNA is TGTGCCAGTAGTATAGGCACGCACCCGGGGACTGAAGCTTTCTTT.

The chain uses TRBV7-6 and TRBJ2-1, with TRBD2 matching over 7 bases. CDR3 length: 15 residues. Germline CDR1 reads SGHVS; CDR2 reads FNYEAQ. V trimming: 6 bases; J trimming: 2 bases; junction bases outside the gene matches: 7. The CDR3 loop reads CASSPLAATYNEQFF. CDR3 coding DNA: TGTGCCAGCAGTCCCCTAGCGGCTACCTACAATGAGCAGTTCTTC.

V and J are TRBV7-2 and TRBJ2-3; 8 bases match TRBD2. V shed 5 bases and J 1 base; nucleotides not matched to a gene: 8. Germline V gene sequence: CDR1 SGHTA, CDR2 FQGNSA. The CDR3 extends over 16 amino acids. CDR3: CASSRGGTGRTDTQYF. DNA of the CDR3: TGTGCCAGCAGCCGGGGGGGCACCGGACGCACAGATACGCAGTATTTT.

The V gene is TRBV2, the J gene TRBJ2-2; a possible D gene is TRBD2 (6 bases). CDR3 size: 14 residues. Germline V gene data show CDR1 as SNHLY and CDR2 as FYNNEI. Between the trimmed V and J ends, which lost 3 bases and 6 bases, there was a span of 11 bases. CDR3: CASSETSRPGELFF. The CDR3 region has the DNA TGTGCCAGCAGTGAGACTAGTCGTCCCGGGGAGCTGTTTTTT.